Below, 3 T cell receptor beta chains from the same sample are listed, as sequenced in a study of blood T cell repertoires in COVID-19. Assay: immunoSEQ multiplex PCR; the TCRdb copy retains only in-frame clones and omits some. Of around 30,000 clones detected, 65% to 90% appear once; the ten largest clones hold under 7.5%. The sequencing sample was made of peripheral blood. The receptors shown here come from a man aged 55 to 70 with active COVID-19.

The chain has TRBV7-6 and TRBJ2-2; maybe TRBD2 (6 bases). V was shortened by 0 bases and J by 1 base, with 12 bases between the two germline ends. CDR1 and CDR2 from the germline V gene are SGHVS and FNYEAQ. The CDR3 contains 17 residues. CDR3 in DNA: TGTGCCAGCAGCTTAGCCCCCGGCGGGATGAACACCGGGGAGCTGTTTTTT. It codes for CASSLAPGGMNTGELFF.

This chain uses TRBV3-1 (or the pseudogene TRBV3-2) with TRBJ1-6; TRBD1 matches 7 bases. The CDR3 contains 15 residues. CDR1 is LGHDT, CDR2 YNNKEL, per germline (reference sequence). After removal of 5 bases from V and 3 bases from J, the junction contained 4 bases not matched to a gene. The CDR3 DNA reads TGTGCCAGCAGCACAGGGGCACACTATAATTCACCCCTCCACTTT. This gives the protein CASSTGAHYNSPLHF.

The chain joins TRBV19 to TRBJ2-6; no clear D gene. Germline V gene data show CDR1 as LNHDA and CDR2 as SQIVND (reference sequence). The length of the CDR3 is 14 residues. The V gene lost 8 bases and the J gene lost 0 bases, with 8 bases spanning the gap. The CDR3 protein is CASLDLSGANVLTF. The CDR3 DNA sequence: TGTGCCAGTCTAGACCTCTCTGGGGCCAACGTCCTGACTTTC.